This T cell receptor (beta chain) came from a study of OX40 agonist ivuxolimab in advanced cancers. Study results and caveats: Which antigen the expanded peripheral T cells recognized is unknown. More expanded clones were seen, on average, in CD8+ T cells than in CD4+.

Using immunoSEQ multiplex PCR, the repertoire was profiled, and TCRdb retains in-frame clones only, with some absent. Here the sample spans some 86,000 clones, roughly 94% being singletons. The CDR3 loop spans 15 amino acids. The J segment lost 8 bases and the V segment lost 0 bases, leaving 6 bases of the junction unmatched. Per the germline V gene, CDR1 is LGHNA and CDR2 is YSLEER. Notes on this clone: Its antigen is not known.

J is TRBJ1-2 and V is TRBV4-3, with 10 bases that match TRBD1. The sample consisted of CD4+ or CD8+ T cells sorted from blood, taken in a trial of the OX40 agonist ivuxolimab. This receptor was obtained from an adult with an advanced solid tumor such as melanoma, head and neck, liver or kidney cancer. The CDR3 bases are TGCGCCAGCAGCCAAGATAGGACAGGGGGTGGCGGCTACACCTTC. Amino acids: CASSQDRTGGGGYTF.